The following is a TCR beta chain sequence with its context. The germline gives CDR1 SGHVS, CDR2 FQNEAQ. The CDR3 consists of 17 residues. V lost 5 bases, J lost 2 bases, and 21 bases lay in between. This specimen belongs to a study of T cell responses to AZD1222 COVID-19 vaccine. TCRdb keeps only in-frame clones here, not all; method: immunoSEQ multiplex PCR. The repertoire has approximately 140,000 clones, less than 95% of them found once; the top ten carry approximately 8%. The sequence derives from an adult who received the MenACWY meningococcal vaccine as a control. The specimen was peripheral blood, collected 28 days after the second dose of the MenACWY control vaccine. The chain carries TRBV7-8 and TRBJ1-2; possibly TRBD1 for D (5 bases). CDR3 in amino acids: CASSPSLRDLANYGYTF. The CDR3 DNA reads TGTGCCAGCAGCCCGTCGCTCAGGGACTTAGCGAACTATGGCTACACCTTC.